By share, the clone carrying this TCR beta chain ranks as medium-sized. Antigen unknown. The sample belongs to a study of metastatic and nonmetastatic thyroid tumors. Study information: Comparative analysis of repertoires was undertaken across blood and tumor or nodule tissue obtained from malignant and benign thyroid patients. Study-level points and caveats: Patients with malignant thyroid tumors reportedly had significantly higher TCR beta diversity than those with benign nodules, in blood and tumor.

Each patient went into thyroid surgery without having received any treatment. TCRdb reanalyzed the PCR reads via MiXCR. In the table there are around 16,000 clones, 33% of which are singletons. The sequenced sample consisted of tumor tissue. This clonotype was sampled from a male donor with papillary thyroid cancer or a benign thyroid nodule (not recorded which). Some clones in this sample may be carry-over from other donors' samples.

The CDR3 loop reads CSASEGWNYGYTF. DNA for the CDR3: TGCAGTGCTTCTGAGGGCTGGAACTATGGCTACACCTTC. This rearrangement joins TRBV20-1 to TRBJ1-2; D is uncertain. Trimming stripped 5 bases from V and 2 bases from J, with 12 bases between. Germline assignment: CDR1 DFQATT and CDR2 SNEGSKA (reference sequence). This CDR3 is 13 amino acids long.